This T cell receptor beta chain appears in the sequencing data of a study of OX40 agonist ivuxolimab in advanced cancers. Overall study: Cohort: around 86% men, mean age approximately 60, aged about 20 to 90. Findings of the study overall: Not determined was the antigen specificity of the expanded peripheral T cells.

The germline V gene encodes CDR1 SGHTA and CDR2 FQGTGA. V shed 2 bases and J shed 0 bases, with 11 bases lying between them. This CDR3 is 16 amino acids long. The table came from immunoSEQ multiplex PCR; TCRdb's copy has only in-frame clones and leaves some out. This repertoire shows roughly 73,000 clones, 70% to 90% found once; its top ten account for about 2.1%. This clone was observed once. No antigen is known for it. Here the sequenced sample was CD4+ or CD8+ T cells sorted from blood, taken in a trial of the OX40 agonist ivuxolimab. This TCR was recovered from an adult with an advanced solid tumor such as melanoma, head and neck, liver or kidney cancer. This chain connects TRBV7-3 to TRBJ2-1; maybe TRBD2 (7 bases). As DNA, the CDR3 is TGTGCCAGCAGCTTACTCGCGGGGGCCTCCTACAATGAGCAGTTCTTC. Translation gives CASSLLAGASYNEQFF.